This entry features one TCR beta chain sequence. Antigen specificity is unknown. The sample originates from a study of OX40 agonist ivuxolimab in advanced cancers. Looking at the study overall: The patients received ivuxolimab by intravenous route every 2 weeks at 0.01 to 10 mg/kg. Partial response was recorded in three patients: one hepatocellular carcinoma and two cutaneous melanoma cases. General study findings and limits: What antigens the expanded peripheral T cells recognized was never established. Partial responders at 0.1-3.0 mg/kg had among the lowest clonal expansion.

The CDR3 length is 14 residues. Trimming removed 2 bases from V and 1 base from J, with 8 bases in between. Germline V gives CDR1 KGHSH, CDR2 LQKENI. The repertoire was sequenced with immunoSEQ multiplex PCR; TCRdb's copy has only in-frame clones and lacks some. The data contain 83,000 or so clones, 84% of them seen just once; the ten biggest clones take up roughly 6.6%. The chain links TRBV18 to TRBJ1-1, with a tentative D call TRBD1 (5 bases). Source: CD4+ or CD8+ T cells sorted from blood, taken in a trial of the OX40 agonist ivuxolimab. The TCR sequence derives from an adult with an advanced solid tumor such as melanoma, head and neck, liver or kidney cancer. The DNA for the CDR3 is TGTGCCAGCTCACCAGGGGGAGGGAACACTGAAGCTTTCTTT. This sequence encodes CASSPGGGNTEAFF.